This T cell receptor (beta chain) was identified in a study of T cell responses to AZD1222 COVID-19 vaccine. Findings and limits, study-wide: Donors skewed white British and female; clonal diversity was possibly underestimated.

Per germline, CDR1 SGHRS and CDR2 YFSETQ. CDR3 length: 15 residues. V was pared by 0 bases and J by 1 base, with 11 bases between. Profiled with immunoSEQ multiplex PCR; TCRdb holds only in-frame clones, not every one. Seen here are about 130,000 clones, over 85% observed once, and the top ten hold about 0.86%. For this clone: Its antigen is as yet unknown.

The clonotype was recovered from an adult in good health. This chain connects TRBV5-1 to TRBJ2-7; possibly TRBD1 for D (6 bases). Sequenced material: peripheral blood, taken on day 0 of AZD1222 vaccination. The CDR3 nucleotides read TGCGCCAGCAGCTTGGCACCAGGGGATTCCTACGAGCAGTACTTC. It specifies CASSLAPGDSYEQYF.